This entry is about one T cell receptor (beta chain). The repertoire was sequenced with immunoSEQ multiplex PCR; TCRdb's copy has only in-frame clones and lacks some. The table includes over 70,000 clones, around nine tenths detected once. This sample is part of a study of technical replicates of blood from a handful of donors. CDR1 and CDR2 (germline): LNHDA, SQIVND (reference sequence). This CDR3 is 17 amino acids long. V lost 6 bases, J lost 2 bases, and 11 bases stayed unmatched. Material for sequencing was PBMCs. The J gene is TRBJ1-5, the V gene TRBV19; 9 nucleotides agree with TRBD1. The sequence derives from a human donor in good health. Some clones in this sample may be carry-over from other donors' samples. The CDR3 DNA follows: TGTGCCAGTAGCACCTTAGGGACAGGGAAGGGCAATCAGCCCCAGCATTTT. It yields the protein CASSTLGTGKGNQPQHF.